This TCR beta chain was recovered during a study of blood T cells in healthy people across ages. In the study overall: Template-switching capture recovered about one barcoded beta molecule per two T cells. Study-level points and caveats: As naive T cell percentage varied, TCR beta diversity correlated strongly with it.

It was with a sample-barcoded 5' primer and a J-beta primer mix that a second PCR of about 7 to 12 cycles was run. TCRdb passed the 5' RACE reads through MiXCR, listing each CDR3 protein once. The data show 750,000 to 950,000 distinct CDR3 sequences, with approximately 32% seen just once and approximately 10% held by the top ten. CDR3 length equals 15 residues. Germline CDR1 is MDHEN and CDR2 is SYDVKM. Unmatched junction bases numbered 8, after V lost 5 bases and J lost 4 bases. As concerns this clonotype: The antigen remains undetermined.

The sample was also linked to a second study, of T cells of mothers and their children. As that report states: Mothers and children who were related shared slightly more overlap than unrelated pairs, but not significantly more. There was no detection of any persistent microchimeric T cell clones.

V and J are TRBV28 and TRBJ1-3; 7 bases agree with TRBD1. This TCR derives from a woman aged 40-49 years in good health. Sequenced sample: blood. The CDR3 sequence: CASSTGQTRGNTIYF. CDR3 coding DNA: TGTGCCAGCAGTACGGGACAGACAAGAGGAAACACCATATATTTT.